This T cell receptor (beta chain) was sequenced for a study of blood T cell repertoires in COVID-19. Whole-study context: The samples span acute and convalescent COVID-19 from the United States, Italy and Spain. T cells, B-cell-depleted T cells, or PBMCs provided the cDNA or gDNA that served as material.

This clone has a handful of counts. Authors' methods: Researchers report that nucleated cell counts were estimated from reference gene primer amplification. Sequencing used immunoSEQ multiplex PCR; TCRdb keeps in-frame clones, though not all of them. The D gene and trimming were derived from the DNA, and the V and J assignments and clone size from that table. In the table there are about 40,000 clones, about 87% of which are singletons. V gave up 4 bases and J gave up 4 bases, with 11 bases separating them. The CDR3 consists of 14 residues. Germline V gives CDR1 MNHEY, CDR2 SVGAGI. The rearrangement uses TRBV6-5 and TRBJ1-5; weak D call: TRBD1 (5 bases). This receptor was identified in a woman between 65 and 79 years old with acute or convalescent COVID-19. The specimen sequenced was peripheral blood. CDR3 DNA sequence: TGTGCCAGCAGTTCCATGGGGGGAAATCAGCCCCAGCATTTT. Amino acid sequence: CASSSMGGNQPQHF.